This TCR beta chain appears in the sequencing data of a study of T-cell reconstitution after alpha-beta-depleted transplantation in children. Overall study results and limits: Alpha-beta T cells about two months after transplant reportedly derived from several hundred expanded graft clones. After one year, T-cell counts and TCRbeta diversity mostly came from new T cells. The origin of high day-60 TCRbeta diversity in some patients lay in surviving recipient T cells and thymic progenitors.

This clonotype was picked up a small number of times. What it binds is unknown. Construction of the TCRbeta library involved unique molecular identifiers. Each CDR3 protein gets one entry after TCRdb re-called the PCR reads with MiXCR. The table lists 300,000 to 350,000 distinct CDR3 sequences, roughly 17% of them singletons. CDR3 length: 14 amino acids. CDR1 MNHEY and CDR2 SVGAGI come from the germline V gene. The V and J ends lost 3 bases and 3 bases respectively, with 11 bases between them. Source: PBMCs, mostly from graft donor cells, taken 360 days after TCRalphabeta/CD19-depleted stem cell transplant. This sequence joins TRBV6-5 and TRBJ1-2; D may be TRBD1 (5 bases). This sequence was found in a male patient aged 2-15 years who had a stem cell transplant for acute lymphoblastic leukemia, so the T cells may come from the graft donor. CDR3 DNA sequence: TGTGCCAGCAGTTATGGCGGGGGTTACTATGGCTACACCTTC. Residues: CASSYGGGYYGYTF.